The 29 T cell receptor beta chains below all came from one sample that was sequenced in a study of blood T cell repertoires in COVID-19. The method was immunoSEQ multiplex PCR; TCRdb's version includes in-frame clones alone and lacks a portion of them. Of roughly 570,000 clones listed, about 89% are singletons. Sequences were obtained from peripheral blood. The origin of the receptors is a woman aged 45-65 years with COVID-19, enrolled during active disease.

V usage is TRBV6-6 and J usage is TRBJ2-6; D is uncertain. Trimming took off 7 bases at V and 4 bases at J, with 8 bases between the two ends. The CDR3 is 13 residues long. Germline V gene sequence: CDR1 MNHNY, CDR2 SVGAGI (reference sequence). CDR3 nucleotides: TGTGCCAGCACCTTTAAAGGGGCCAACGTCCTGACTTTC. Its translation: CASTFKGANVLTF.

V usage is TRBV5-4 and J usage is TRBJ2-5, with 9 bases matching TRBD1. Germline CDR1 reads SGHNT; CDR2 reads YYREEE (reference sequence). This CDR3 has 15 amino acids. After removal of 5 bases from V and 4 bases from J, the junction contained 9 bases not matched to a gene. The CDR3, as DNA: TGTGCCAGCAGTTCCGGGACAGGGTTCCCAGAGACCCAGTACTTC. This gives the protein CASSSGTGFPETQYF.

The chain employs TRBV7-9 and TRBJ1-3, with 9 nucleotides matching TRBD1. This CDR3 region has 17 residues. In germline, CDR1 is SEHNR, CDR2 FQNEAQ (reference sequence). V lost 0 bases and J lost 4; bases outside the gene matches: 7. In DNA, the CDR3 is TGTGCCAGCAGCTTAGCGCGAGGGACAGGGCTGGGAAACACCATATATTTT. As protein: CASSLARGTGLGNTIYF.

The V call is TRBV19, the J call TRBJ1-4; D is unresolved. The V end lost 3 bases, the J end lost 5 bases, and 10 bases lay between the germline ends. CDR1 is LNHDA, CDR2 SQIVND, per germline (reference sequence). CDR3 length: 14 amino acids. CDR3 loop: CASSIRRENEKLFF. As DNA, the CDR3 is TGTGCCAGTAGTATCAGGCGGGAGAATGAAAAACTGTTTTTT.

The gene calls are TRBV20-1 and TRBJ1-2; D is undetermined. V lost 3 bases and J 8 bases, leaving 16 bases between the germline ends. This CDR3 region has 13 residues. Germline loops: CDR1 DFQATT, CDR2 SNEGSKA (reference sequence). The CDR3 DNA reads TGCAGTGCTAGTTACCGAGGTAGTAGGGGCTACACCTTC. This sequence encodes CSASYRGSRGYTF.

The rearrangement uses TRBV30 and TRBJ1-1, with a possible D match to TRBD1 (5 bases). Germline lookup yields CDR1 GTSNPN and CDR2 SVGIG (reference sequence). The CDR3 is 13 amino acids. V was clipped by 1 base and J by 9 bases, with 15 bases between them. The CDR3 DNA follows: TGTGCCTGGAGTGCACAGGTGGGGGGTAAAGCTTTCTTT. It is translated as CAWSAQVGGKAFF.

The CDR3 bases are TGCAGCGTTGCAGGGGCGGGAGATACGCAGTATTTT. Amino acid sequence: CSVAGAGDTQYF. The chain links TRBV29-1 to TRBJ2-3; maybe TRBD1 (6 bases). The V gene lost 4 bases and the J gene lost 5 bases, with 10 bases spanning the gap. The CDR3 has 12 amino acids. The germline V gene encodes CDR1 SQVTM and CDR2 ANQGSEA.

The rearrangement links TRBV6-5 to TRBJ2-7; TRBD2 matches 10 bases. This CDR3 contains 15 residues. Trimming removed 8 bases from V and 7 bases from J; junction bases left unmatched: 14. The V gene's germline CDR1 is MNHEY and CDR2 SVGAGI. Written as DNA, the CDR3 is TGTGCCAGCTATCCCTCCAGCGGGGGGGGTAGGGAGCAGTACTTC. Its protein product is CASYPSSGGGREQYF.

The V gene is TRBV21-1, the J gene TRBJ1-6; the table names TRBD1, a call not compared with the DNA. TRBV21-1 is described as a pseudogene. The CDR3 is 12 amino acids. CDR3 loop: CASSNRPGPLHF. The CDR3 bases are TGTGCCAGCAGCAATCGTCCAGGGCCCCTCCACTTT.

The V gene is TRBV6-6, the J gene TRBJ2-2; D is ambiguous. Germline V gene lookup returns CDR1 MNHNY and CDR2 SVGAGI (reference sequence). Trimming removed 4 bases at V and 3 bases at J, with 6 bases between. The CDR3 contains 13 residues. The CDR3 loop is CASSSRDTGELFF. The CDR3 DNA reads TGTGCCAGCAGTTCTCGGGACACCGGGGAGCTGTTTTTT.

The chain links TRBV19 to TRBJ2-7; no clear D. The CDR3 runs to 13 residues. The germline gives CDR1 LNHDA, CDR2 SQIVND (reference sequence). V gave up 0 bases and J gave up 2 bases, with 5 bases separating them. The CDR3 region has the DNA TGTGCCAGTAGTATAGATTTAACCTACGAGCAGTACTTC. It codes for CASSIDLTYEQYF.

V gene TRBV5-1 combines with J gene TRBJ1-2, with 8 bases identical to TRBD1. CDR3 length: 13 residues. In germline, CDR1 is SGHRS, CDR2 YFSETQ. J lost 3 bases, V lost 4 bases, and 2 bases had no gene match. As DNA, the CDR3 is TGCGCCAGCAGCGCGACAGGGGACTATGGCTACACCTTC. It codes for CASSATGDYGYTF.

The rearrangement joins TRBV19 to TRBJ1-6; 10 bases line up with TRBD1. Germline V gene sequence: CDR1 LNHDA, CDR2 SQIVND (reference sequence). With V trimmed by 6 bases and J by 10 bases, 6 bases remained unmatched. The CDR3 is made up of 14 amino acids. The CDR3 sequence is CASRVRTGGSPLHF. The CDR3 bases are TGTGCCAGTAGGGTTAGGACAGGGGGGTCACCCCTCCACTTT.

V is TRBV6-5 and J is TRBJ1-2; D may be TRBD1 (6 bases). Trimming pared 0 bases from V and 5 bases from J, leaving 10 bases between. The germline V gene has CDR1 MNHEY and CDR2 SVGAGI. The CDR3 covers 14 residues. The CDR3 spells CASSYSNRAYGYTF. For the CDR3, the DNA is TGTGCCAGCAGTTACTCGAACAGGGCGTATGGCTACACCTTC.

The gene calls are TRBV10-1 and TRBJ2-7; 7 bases match TRBD1. CDR3 length equals 12 residues. Germline loops: CDR1 WNHNN, CDR2 SYGVQD (reference sequence). V lost 9 bases and J lost 2; bases outside the gene matches: 4. CDR3 sequence (DNA): TGCGCCAGGGGACAGCCCACCTACGAGCAGTACTTC. It encodes CARGQPTYEQYF.

This sequence joins TRBV2 and TRBJ1-4; the D is unclear. Trimming stripped 6 bases from V and 8 bases from J, with 22 bases between. CDR3 size: 16 residues. Germline V gives CDR1 SNHLY, CDR2 FYNNEI. CDR3 amino acids: CASRTTSGIGEEKLFF. The CDR3 nucleotides read TGTGCCAGCAGGACAACGAGCGGTATAGGAGAGGAAAAACTGTTTTTT.

The rearrangement joins TRBV30 to TRBJ1-2; 8 nucleotides line up with TRBD1. V gave up 5 bases and J gave up 3 bases; unmatched junction bases: 8. The CDR3 is 14 residues long. Germline-derived CDR1 and CDR2 are GTSNPN and SVGIG (reference sequence). The CDR3 nucleotides are TGTGCCTGGCTTGGACAGGGCGGGTACTATGGCTACACCTTC. Translation gives CAWLGQGGYYGYTF.

The chain links TRBV24-1 to TRBJ1-6, with unresolved D. V lost 5 bases, J lost 6 bases, and 19 bases lay in between. The germline CDR1 and CDR2 sequences are KGHDR and SFDVKD. The CDR3 consists of 17 residues. The CDR3 protein is CATSAPFPDTGNSPLHF. As DNA, the CDR3 is TGTGCCACCAGTGCTCCATTCCCCGACACCGGTAATTCACCCCTCCACTTT.

V and J are TRBV30 and TRBJ1-2; D is uncertain. The CDR3 sequence is 12 residues long. Germline CDR1 GTSNPN, CDR2 SVGIG (reference sequence). V was pared by 1 base and J by 2 bases, with 5 bases between. CDR3 region: CAWSGANYGYTF. DNA of the CDR3: TGTGCCTGGAGTGGGGCCAACTATGGCTACACCTTC.

The table lists this clone with a count of one. This rearrangement joins TRBV29-1 to TRBJ2-7, with D tentatively TRBD2 (6 bases). With 4 bases removed from V and 0 bases from J, the gap between germline ends came to 13 bases. The CDR3 has 14 residues. Looked up from germline, CDR1 is SQVTM and CDR2 is ANQGSEA. CDR3 DNA: TGCAGCGTTGTACGTGGAGGGGACTCCTACGAGCAGTACTTC. Translated, it gives CSVVRGGDSYEQYF.

This chain uses TRBV2 with TRBJ2-6, with 8 bases matching TRBD1. The CDR3 length is 17 residues. CDR1 and CDR2 from the germline V gene are SNHLY and FYNNEI. J was trimmed by 4 bases and V by 5 bases; bases with no gene match: 10. In DNA form, the CDR3 reads TGTGCCAGCAGTCCCGACAGGGGCCCGGCGGGGGCCAACGTCCTGACTTTC. This translates into CASSPDRGPAGANVLTF.

The V call is TRBV5-4, the J call TRBJ2-2; 10 bases align to TRBD1. Looked up from germline, CDR1 is SGHNT and CDR2 is YYREEE (reference sequence). This CDR3 region has 17 residues. Trimming took 4 bases from V and 2 from J; bases not matched to a gene: 8. CDR3 in amino acids: CASSHPRDRGNTGELFF. The CDR3 DNA reads as TGTGCCAGCAGCCATCCCCGGGACAGGGGCAACACCGGGGAGCTGTTTTTT.

The chain recombines TRBV5-5 with TRBJ2-1; 9 bases line up with TRBD1. V gave up 1 base and J gave up 10 bases; unmatched junction bases: 12. This CDR3 region has 16 residues. Germline V lookup: CDR1 SGHKS, CDR2 YYEKEE (reference sequence). The CDR3 is CASSLLGDRVSREQFF. The CDR3, as DNA: TGTGCCAGCAGCTTGTTGGGGGACAGGGTGAGTCGGGAGCAGTTCTTC. The entire variable domain, with the rest obtained from reference TRBV5-5 and TRBJ2-1, is as follows: DAGVTQSPTHLIKTRGQQVTLRCSPISGHKSVSWYQQVLGQGPQFIFQYYEKEERGRGNFPDRFSARQFPNYSSELNVNALLLGDSALYLCASSLLGDRVSREQFFGPGTRLTVL.

This clone appeared a single time. For the CDR3, the DNA is TGTGCCAGCAGCTTAGGACGGACAGCAGACTACGAGCAGTACTTC. Residues: CASSLGRTADYEQYF. The chain employs TRBV13 and TRBJ2-7; the D gene is possibly TRBD1 (6 bases). The germline gives CDR1 PRHDT, CDR2 FYEKMQ (reference sequence). Trimming removed 0 bases at V and 3 bases at J, with 12 bases between. This CDR3 comprises 15 residues.

In this sample, this clone turned up a few times. The chain combines TRBV6-5 with TRBJ1-2; no reliable D call. CDR1 and CDR2 from the germline V gene are MNHEY and SVGAGI. The germline V and J ends were trimmed by 7 bases and 5 bases, with 14 bases remaining between them. This CDR3 spans 13 amino acids. The CDR3 loop reads CASTERAGYGYTF. CDR3 sequence (DNA): TGTGCCAGCACGGAGAGGGCGGGGTATGGCTACACCTTC.

This clone was seen a handful of times. The chain recombines TRBV4-1 with TRBJ2-2; possibly TRBD2 for D (6 bases). This CDR3 spans 18 amino acids. Trimming took 3 bases from V and 6 from J, leaving 23 bases between them. Germline CDR1 reads MGHRA; CDR2 reads YSYEKL. This CDR3 is CASSHEGWGVVGSGELFF. The CDR3 region has the DNA TGCGCCAGCAGCCATGAAGGGTGGGGGGTCGTTGGGTCCGGGGAGCTGTTTTTT.

This clone was observed once. The chain combines TRBV20-1 with TRBJ1-1, with 7 bases matching TRBD1. With V trimmed by 3 bases and J by 1 base, 5 bases remained unmatched. Germline V gives CDR1 DFQATT, CDR2 SNEGSKA (reference sequence). The CDR3 has 14 residues. Here the CDR3 reads CSASNRGSNTEAFF. CDR3 bases: TGCAGTGCTAGTAACAGGGGATCGAACACTGAAGCTTTCTTT.

This chain uses TRBV7-2 with TRBJ2-3, with 14 bases that match TRBD2. Trimming took 4 bases from V and 11 from J; bases not matched to a gene: 5. Germline assignment: CDR1 SGHTA and CDR2 FQGNSA. This CDR3 region has 14 residues. The CDR3 loop reads CASSYGLAGGEQYF. Here the CDR3 DNA reads TGTGCCAGCAGCTACGGACTAGCGGGGGGCGAGCAGTATTTT.

V usage is TRBV28 and J usage is TRBJ2-7; 8 bases are shared with TRBD1. There are 14 residues in the CDR3. V was pared by 6 bases and J by 2 bases, with 6 bases of the junction left unmatched. Germline V gene data show CDR1 as MDHEN and CDR2 as SYDVKM. The CDR3 protein is CASSKDRGPYEQYF. Here the CDR3 DNA reads TGTGCCAGCAGCAAAGACAGGGGACCCTACGAGCAGTACTTC. The full variable domain, in which reference TRBV28 and TRBJ2-7 provide the parts outside the CDR3, is DVKVTQSSRYLVKRTGEKVFLECVQDMDHENMFWYRQDPGLGLRLIYFSYDVKMKEKGDIPEGYSVSREKKERFSLILESASTNQTSMYLCASSKDRGPYEQYFGPGTRLTVT.